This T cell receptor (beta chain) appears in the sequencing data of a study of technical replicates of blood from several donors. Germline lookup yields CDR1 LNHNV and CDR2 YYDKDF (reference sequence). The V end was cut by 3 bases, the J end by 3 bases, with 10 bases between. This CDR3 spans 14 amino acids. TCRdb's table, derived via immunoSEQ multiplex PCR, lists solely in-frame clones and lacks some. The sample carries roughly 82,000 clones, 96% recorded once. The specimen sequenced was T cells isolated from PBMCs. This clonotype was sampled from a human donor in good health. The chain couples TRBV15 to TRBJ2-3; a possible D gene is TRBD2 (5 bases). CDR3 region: CATSSGRGTDTQYF. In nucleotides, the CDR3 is TGTGCCACCAGCAGCGGAAGAGGGACAGATACGCAGTATTTT.